The 22 T cell receptor beta chains below were found in one sample sequenced in a study of OX40 agonist ivuxolimab in advanced cancers. Profiling relied on immunoSEQ multiplex PCR, and the TCRdb table lists in-frame clones only, not all of them. The data contain tens of thousands of clones, less than 85% of them seen just once; the ten biggest clones take up roughly 4%. The sequences come from CD4+ or CD8+ T cells sorted from blood, collected in a trial of the OX40 agonist ivuxolimab. These receptors were obtained from an adult with an advanced solid tumor such as melanoma, head and neck, liver or kidney cancer.

A single count supports this clone. The chain has TRBV6-5 and TRBJ1-2, with a weak D call TRBD1 (5 bases). The germline V gene encodes CDR1 MNHEY and CDR2 SVGAGI. CDR3 length: 14 residues. V was clipped by 7 bases and J by 7 bases, with 19 bases between them. CDR3 DNA sequence: TGTGCCAGCACCAAATCAGGGACCGGCGGTGGCTACACCTTC. This codes for CASTKSGTGGGYTF.

J is TRBJ2-2 and V is TRBV18; 8 bases are a match to TRBD1. The V and J ends lost 3 bases and 6 bases, in that order; junction bases with no gene match: 3. Germline V lookup: CDR1 KGHSH, CDR2 LQKENI. This CDR3 contains 14 residues. CDR3 sequence reads: CASSPDRAAGELFF. In nucleotides, the CDR3 is TGTGCCAGCTCACCGGACAGGGCGGCCGGGGAGCTGTTTTTT.

The chain couples TRBV11-2 to TRBJ1-6; 7 bases agree with TRBD1. V shed 0 bases and J 0 bases; nucleotides not matched to a gene: 11. The CDR3 runs 20 residues. CDR1 SGHAT and CDR2 FQNNGV come from the germline V gene. The DNA of the CDR3 is TGTGCCAGCAGCTTAGATCTACCCTCCTCAGGGGGCTCCTATAATTCACCCCTCCACTTT. The encoded protein is CASSLDLPSSGGSYNSPLHF. The full variable domain, rest sourced from reference TRBV11-2 and TRBJ1-6, is EAGVAQSPRYKIIEKRQSVAFWCNPISGHATLYWYQQILGQGPKLLIQFQNNGVVDDSQLPKDRFSAERLKGVDSTLKIQPAKLEDSAVYLCASSLDLPSSGGSYNSPLHFGNGTRLTVT.

V gene TRBV5-1 combines with J gene TRBJ2-1; D is undetermined. The V end lost 0 bases, the J end lost 7 bases, and 8 bases lay between the germline ends. From germline, CDR1 is SGHRS and CDR2 YFSETQ. CDR3 length equals 13 residues. The CDR3 nucleotides are TGCGCCAGCAGCTTGGCAGGTCTGAATGAGCAGTTCTTC. It encodes CASSLAGLNEQFF.

The V call is TRBV5-1, the J call TRBJ1-6, with unresolved D. CDR1 SGHRS and CDR2 YFSETQ come from the germline V gene. V lost 4 bases, J lost 5 bases, and 7 bases lay in between. CDR3 length: 13 residues. The CDR3 DNA sequence: TGCGCCAGCAGCCAAGACGATAATTCACCCCTCCACTTT. It codes for CASSQDDNSPLHF.

The V and J genes are TRBV7-9 and TRBJ1-1; D unresolved. The V end was cut by 2 bases, the J end by 2 bases, with 9 bases between. The CDR3 extends over 14 amino acids. Per the germline V gene, CDR1 is SEHNR and CDR2 is FQNEAQ (reference sequence). In DNA, the CDR3 is TGTGCCAGCAGCTTAACCGGGCGAAACACTGAAGCTTTCTTT. Encoded protein: CASSLTGRNTEAFF.

The rearrangement links TRBV5-8 to TRBJ2-7; possibly TRBD2 for D (7 bases). V gave up 4 bases and J gave up 2 bases, with 16 bases separating them. Germline-derived CDR1 and CDR2 are SGHTS and YDEGEE. The CDR3 has 15 residues. The CDR3 loop reads CASSRGGARTYEQYF. For the CDR3, the DNA is TGTGCCAGCAGCCGAGGGGGGGCCCGGACCTACGAGCAGTACTTC.

The chain employs TRBV7-2 and TRBJ1-2, with D uncertain. V was pared by 4 bases and J by 7 bases, with 16 bases between. Germline CDR1 SGHTA, CDR2 FQGNSA. The CDR3 runs to 14 residues. CDR3 in DNA: TGTGCCAGCAGCTCCCCACCTGGACCCCTTGGCTACACCTTC. Translating it yields CASSSPPGPLGYTF.

The chain has TRBV28 and TRBJ1-1, with a possible D match to TRBD1 (6 bases). CDR3 length equals 15 residues. Germline V gene sequence: CDR1 MDHEN, CDR2 SYDVKM. With 6 bases removed from V and 4 bases from J, the gap between germline ends came to 18 bases. The CDR3 spells CASRIGGGVVTEAFF. CDR3 coding DNA: TGTGCCAGCAGAATAGGGGGGGGAGTAGTCACTGAAGCTTTCTTT.

This chain uses TRBV27 with TRBJ2-3; 14 positions agree with TRBD2. Germline CDR1 and CDR2: MNHEY and SMNVEV (reference sequence). The CDR3 totals 19 residues. The trim removed 4 bases at V and 4 bases at J, leaving 13 bases unmatched. CDR3 coding DNA: TGTGCCAGCAGTTCACGACTAGCGGGGGGGCCGGTTCAGTCAGATACGCAGTATTTT. Its translation is CASSSRLAGGPVQSDTQYF.

This rearrangement joins TRBV12-5 to TRBJ1-5, with TRBD1 matching 8 bases. Losses at the gene ends were 1 base for V and 0 bases for J; bases not matched to a gene: 8. CDR3 length: 18 residues. Germline lookup yields CDR1 LGHNT and CDR2 FRNRAP. The CDR3 nucleotides read TGTGCTAGTGGTTTGGAGACAGGGGTTGACACTAGCAATCAGCCCCAGCATTTT. Translated, it gives CASGLETGVDTSNQPQHF.

This clone was observed a handful of times. V usage is TRBV5-1 and J usage is TRBJ2-2; 9 bases align to TRBD1. This CDR3 has 15 amino acids. V lost 4 bases, J lost 4 bases, and 5 bases stayed unmatched. Germline V gene sequence: CDR1 SGHRS, CDR2 YFSETQ. CDR3: CASSRGQGGTGELFF. The CDR3 nucleotides read TGCGCCAGCAGCCGGGGACAGGGAGGCACCGGGGAGCTGTTTTTT.

This chain connects TRBV5-1 to TRBJ1-1; 7 bases fit TRBD1. The V gene's germline CDR1 is SGHRS and CDR2 YFSETQ. The V segment lost 1 base and the J segment 4 bases; nucleotides outside the gene matches: 10. This CDR3 is 16 amino acids long. CDR3 sequence reads: CASSLRPGGDSTEAFF. The CDR3 DNA follows: TGCGCCAGCAGCTTGAGGCCAGGGGGGGACAGCACTGAAGCTTTCTTT.

This clone is a singleton in its sample. The V call is TRBV12-5, the J call TRBJ2-5; D may match TRBD1 or TRBD2 (5 bases each). V was cut by 1 base and J by 9 bases, with 15 bases left in between. This CDR3 contains 14 residues. In germline, CDR1 is LGHNT, CDR2 FRNRAP. The CDR3 DNA follows: TGTGCTAGTGGTTTGGACCAGGCTAGCAGGGCCCAGTACTTC. It yields the protein CASGLDQASRAQYF.

The genes are TRBV11-2 and TRBJ2-4; weak D call: TRBD1 (5 bases). There are 13 residues in the CDR3. From germline, CDR1 is SGHAT and CDR2 FQNNGV. The V end was cut by 5 bases, the J end by 2 bases, with 7 bases between. This chain's CDR3 is CASSGASKNIQYF. In DNA form, the CDR3 reads TGTGCCAGCAGCGGGGCGTCCAAAAACATTCAGTACTTC.

The chain is built from TRBV11-2 and TRBJ1-1, with 8 bases that match TRBD1. The V segment lost 5 bases and the J segment 4 bases; nucleotides outside the gene matches: 15. This CDR3 contains 17 residues. Germline lookup yields CDR1 SGHAT and CDR2 FQNNGV. This CDR3 reads CASSQAAGGRGGTEAFF. The CDR3 nucleotides are TGTGCCAGCAGCCAAGCGGCAGGGGGCCGGGGCGGCACTGAAGCTTTCTTT.

V gene TRBV4-1 combines with J gene TRBJ1-6; D gene uncertain. Germline V gene data show CDR1 as MGHRA and CDR2 as YSYEKL. CDR3 length equals 13 residues. V lost 1 base to trimming and J lost 7 bases, with 5 bases between them. Here the CDR3 DNA reads TGCGCCAGCAGCCAAGGGCTGAATTCACCCCTCCACTTT. It yields the protein CASSQGLNSPLHF.

V is TRBV30 and J is TRBJ1-5, with D hard to call. V dropped 0 bases and J dropped 2 bases, with 11 bases sitting between them. CDR3 length: 15 amino acids. Germline loops: CDR1 GTSNPN, CDR2 SVGIG (reference sequence). The DNA of the CDR3 is TGTGCCTGGAGTGTACAAGGGTATGGCAATCAGCCCCAGCATTTT. Its protein is CAWSVQGYGNQPQHF.

The rearrangement joins TRBV19 to TRBJ2-7, with 7 bases aligning to TRBD1. J was trimmed by 1 base and V by 6 bases; bases with no gene match: 6. The CDR3 length is 14 residues. The germline V gene encodes CDR1 LNHDA and CDR2 SQIVND (reference sequence). For the CDR3, the DNA is TGTGCCAGTAGGTCTCAGACAGGGTCCTACGAGCAGTACTTC. Protein sequence: CASRSQTGSYEQYF. The whole variable domain, remainder taken from reference TRBV19 and TRBJ2-7, is DGGITQSPKYLFRKEGQNVTLSCEQNLNHDAMYWYRQDPGQGLRLIYYSQIVNDFQKGDIAEGYSVSREKKESFPLTVTSAQKNPTAFYLCASRSQTGSYEQYFGPGTRLTVT.

This chain links TRBV2 with TRBJ1-5; 10 nucleotides line up with TRBD1. The CDR3 is 18 residues long. Looked up from germline, CDR1 is SNHLY and CDR2 is FYNNEI. Germline trimming cut 6 bases from V and 0 bases from J; bases unmatched to any gene: 11. The CDR3 loop reads CASRVSGTGVLSNQPQHF. The CDR3 DNA is TGTGCCAGCAGGGTCTCCGGGACAGGGGTGCTTAGCAATCAGCCCCAGCATTTT.

The chain employs TRBV29-1 and TRBJ2-1; D is undetermined. This CDR3 region has 14 residues. The V end was cut by 5 bases, the J end by 7 bases, with 18 bases between. Germline CDR1 reads SQVTM; CDR2 reads ANQGSEA. CDR3 residues: CSVSQTGLGNEQFF. For the CDR3, the DNA is TGCAGCGTTTCCCAAACCGGCTTAGGGAATGAGCAGTTCTTC.

The rearrangement links TRBV5-1 to TRBJ2-1; D may be TRBD2 (6 bases). The germline V and J ends were trimmed by 0 bases and 2 bases, with 9 bases remaining between them. Per germline, CDR1 SGHRS and CDR2 YFSETQ. CDR3 length: 15 residues. The CDR3 loop is CASSLVSGAYNEQFF. The CDR3 DNA is TGCGCCAGCAGCTTGGTTAGCGGCGCCTACAATGAGCAGTTCTTC.